The 2 T cell receptor beta chains below all came from one sample that was sequenced in a study of cytomegalovirus exposure and HLA in healthy donors (dated by TCRdb to the late 2010s). The library was made by the immunoSEQ multiplex PCR assay. For the multiplex PCR, a mixture combining 60 forward primers for TCR Vbeta segments and 13 reverse primers for TCR Jbeta segments was used. In TCRdb, the immuneACCESS table is reduced to in-frame sequences with V and J assigned. These tables do not hold every clone; where another copy was compared, an unresolved V gene accounts for under half, and the others remain unexplained. The sample table contains about 150,000 clones; only one count was recorded for 75% of them. The ten largest clones take up roughly 1.4% of the sample. Sequences were obtained from PBMCs. The receptors stem from a man aged 18-30 years in good health and CMV-seronegative.

This clone was counted between two and nine times. The chain is built from TRBV6-1 and TRBJ1-5, with a tentative D call TRBD1 (6 bases). There are 15 residues in the CDR3. Trimming removed 2 bases from V and 6 bases from J, with 14 bases in between. Germline loops: CDR1 MNHNS, CDR2 SASEGT. The CDR3 sequence is CASSESGGAGQPQHF. CDR3 sequence (DNA): TGTGCCAGCAGTGAAAGTGGGGGCGCGGGTCAGCCCCAGCATTTT.

V and J are TRBV19 and TRBJ2-7, with D possibly matching TRBD2 (6 bases). The germline CDR1 and CDR2 sequences are LNHDA and SQIVND (reference sequence). V lost 5 bases and J lost 3, with 14 bases in between. The CDR3 has 14 residues. CDR3 DNA sequence: TGTGCCAGTAGTTTACCGGGAGAGCACTACGAGCAGTACTTC. It encodes CASSLPGEHYEQYF.